This T cell receptor (beta chain) originates from a study of blood T cell repertoires in COVID-19. The protocol was immunoSEQ multiplex PCR, while the TCRdb copy is restricted to in-frame clones and leaves out a portion. Among roughly 280,000 clones listed, roughly 90% were seen once. Those who participated ranged in age from 18 to 89 years and resided in about two dozen US areas. The study assigned cohorts using participant-reported clinical history. The CDR3 consists of 15 residues. Germline V CDR1 and CDR2: LNHDA, SQIVND (reference sequence). The V and J ends lost 3 bases and 5 bases respectively, with 16 bases between them.

The genes are TRBV19 and TRBJ1-2; D gene unclear. The receptor was isolated from a man between 40 and 49 years old who had been exposed to COVID-19. Sequenced sample: PBMCs or T cells enriched from blood (not recorded which). The CDR3 region is CASSMPHQVNYGYTF. The CDR3 DNA is TGTGCCAGTAGTATGCCCCATCAGGTCAATTATGGCTACACCTTC.